Listed below are T cell receptor beta chains from one sample, sequenced in a study of T cell repertoires in cytomegalovirus infection. MiXCR, run by TCRdb on the reads, gives a single entry per CDR3 protein. Counted here are some 100,000 distinct CDR3 sequences, around 28% occurring once; the ten biggest clones make up approximately 78%. Their cognate antigens are unknown. Specimen: CD8+ T cells from cultured PBMCs, collected from culture after CMV antigen stimulation. Receptors were obtained from a human donor in good health (CMV status not recorded). Some clones in this sample may be carry-over from other donors' samples. The CDR3 runs from the conserved cysteine through the conserved F or W. The D gene is left open where the match is weak. Clone size is not always given. Where it is, it says once, few, many or a class for expanded clones.

TRBV7-6	TRBJ1-2	TRBD1	-	CASSLAAGGGDGYTF	TGTGCCAGCAGCTTAGCCGCAGGGGGTGGAGATGGCTACACCTTC
TRBV7-8	TRBJ2-3	TRBD2	-	CASSAPTSGGRDTQYF	TGTGCCAGCAGCGCCCCGACTAGCGGGGGGCGAGATACGCAGTATTTT
TRBV2	TRBJ2-5	TRBD2	few	CASSEGLAVAGQETQYF	TGTGCCAGCAGTGAAGGACTGGCGGTAGCGGGGCAAGAGACCCAGTACTTC
TRBV7-9	TRBJ1-2	-	many	CASSLGVSYGYTF	TGTGCCAGCAGCTTGGGAGTGTCCTATGGCTACACCTTC
TRBV11-2	TRBJ1-2	-	-	CASSLGVYSGYGYTF	TGTGCCAGCAGCTTAGGGGTGTACTCGGGCTATGGCTACACCTTC
TRBV29-1	TRBJ1-2	-	many	CSVEVAGDNYGYTF	TGCAGCGTTGAAGTAGCAGGGGATAACTATGGCTACACCTTC
TRBV7-9	TRBJ2-2	-	-	CASSPASSGELFF	TGTGCCAGCAGCCCAGCCTCATCGGGGGAGCTGTTTTTT
TRBV9	TRBJ2-7	TRBD1	-	CASSVGGQGNSYEQYF	TGTGCCAGCAGCGTAGGCGGACAGGGCAACTCCTACGAGCAGTACTTC
TRBV2	TRBJ2-5	-	many	CASSGTNQETQYF	TGTGCCAGCAGTGGGACTAACCAAGAGACCCAGTACTTC
TRBV5-4	TRBJ2-1	TRBD1	-	CASQGVYNEQFF	TGTGCCTCTCAGGGGGTCTACAATGAGCAGTTCTTC
TRBV19	TRBJ2-1	-	-	CASSIGGLPPEQFF	TGTGCCAGTAGTATTGGGGGCCTCCCACCGGAGCAGTTCTTC
TRBV12-3/TRBV12-4	TRBJ2-1	-	few	CASSLTQNEQFF	TGTGCCAGCAGTTTAACTCAAAATGAGCAGTTCTTC
TRBV27	TRBJ1-1	-	-	CASSWDSGDREAFF	TGTGCCAGCAGTTGGGACTCTGGGGATCGTGAAGCTTTCTTT
TRBV30	TRBJ2-1	TRBD2	few	CAWSTGLALNEQFF	TGTGCCTGGAGTACGGGACTAGCGCTCAATGAGCAGTTCTTC
TRBV6-2/TRBV6-3	TRBJ1-1	TRBD1	-	CASSYQDRANEAFF	TGTGCCAGCAGTTACCAGGACAGGGCAAACGAAGCTTTCTTT
TRBV12-3/TRBV12-4	TRBJ1-4	-	-	CASSFWVEGTSPVGEKLFF	TGTGCCAGCAGTTTTTGGGTGGAGGGGACTTCGCCTGTCGGTGAAAAACTGTTTTTT
TRBV24-1	TRBJ2-1	-	many	CATSARGTSDNEQFF	TGTGCCACCAGTGCTCGGGGCACCTCGGACAATGAGCAGTTCTTC
TRBV3-1	TRBJ1-6	-	few	CASSQDRGRDSPLHF	TGTGCCAGCAGCCAAGACAGGGGACGTGATTCACCCCTCCACTTT
TRBV18	TRBJ1-5	-	-	CASSLRRREEDQPQHF	TGTGCCAGCTCACTTCGCCGACGGGAAGAAGATCAGCCCCAGCATTTT
TRBV6-1	TRBJ1-5	TRBD1	few	CASSLGTGSNQPQHF	TGTGCCAGCAGCCTTGGGACAGGGAGCAATCAGCCCCAGCATTTT
TRBV7-2	TRBJ1-2	TRBD1	many	CASSLWTGDYGYTF	TGTGCCAGCAGCCTGTGGACAGGCGATTATGGCTACACCTTC
TRBV7-6	TRBJ2-5	-	few	CASSLAQLGISTQYF	TGTGCCAGCAGCTTAGCGCAACTCGGGATTTCGACCCAGTACTTC
TRBV12-3/TRBV12-4	TRBJ1-4	-	-	CASKPPGRINEKLFF	TGTGCCAGTAAACCACCGGGACGGATTAATGAAAAACTGTTTTTT
TRBV7-3	TRBJ2-3	TRBD2	few	CASSLISGGSETDTQYF	TGTGCCAGCAGCTTAATTAGCGGGGGCTCCGAGACAGATACGCAGTATTTT
TRBV5-6	TRBJ2-3	TRBD2	-	CASSTHGTSGGASTDTQYF	TGTGCCAGCAGCACGCACGGGACTAGCGGGGGGGCTAGCACAGATACGCAGTATTTT